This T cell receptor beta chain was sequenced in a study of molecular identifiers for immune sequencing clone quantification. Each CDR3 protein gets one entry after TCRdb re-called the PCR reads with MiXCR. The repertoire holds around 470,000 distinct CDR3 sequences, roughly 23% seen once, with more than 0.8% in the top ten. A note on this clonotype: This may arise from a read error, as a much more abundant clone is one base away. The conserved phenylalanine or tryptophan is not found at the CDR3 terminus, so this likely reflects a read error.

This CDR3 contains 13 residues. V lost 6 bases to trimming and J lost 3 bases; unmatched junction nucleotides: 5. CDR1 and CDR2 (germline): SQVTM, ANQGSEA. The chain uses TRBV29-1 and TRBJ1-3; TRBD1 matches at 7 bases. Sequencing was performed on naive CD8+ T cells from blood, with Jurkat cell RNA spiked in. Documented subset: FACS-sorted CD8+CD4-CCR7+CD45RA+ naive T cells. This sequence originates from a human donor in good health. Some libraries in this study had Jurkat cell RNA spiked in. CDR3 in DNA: TGCAGCGTGTACAGGGGAGGTGGAAACACCATATATTTA. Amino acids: CSVYRGGGNTIYL.